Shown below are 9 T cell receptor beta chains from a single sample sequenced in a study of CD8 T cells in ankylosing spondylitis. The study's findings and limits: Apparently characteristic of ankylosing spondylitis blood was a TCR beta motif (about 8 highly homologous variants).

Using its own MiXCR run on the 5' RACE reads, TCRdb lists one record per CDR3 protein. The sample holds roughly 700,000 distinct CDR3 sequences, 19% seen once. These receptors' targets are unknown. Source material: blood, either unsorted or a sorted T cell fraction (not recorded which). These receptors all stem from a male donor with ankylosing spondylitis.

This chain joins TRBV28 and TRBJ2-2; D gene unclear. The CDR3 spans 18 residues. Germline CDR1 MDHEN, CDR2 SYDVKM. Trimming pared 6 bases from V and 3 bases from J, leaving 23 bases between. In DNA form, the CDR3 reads TGTGCCAGCAGCTCCATTGGGCGCGGTAAATTTTACACCGGGGAGCTGTTTTTT. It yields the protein CASSSIGRGKFYTGELFF.

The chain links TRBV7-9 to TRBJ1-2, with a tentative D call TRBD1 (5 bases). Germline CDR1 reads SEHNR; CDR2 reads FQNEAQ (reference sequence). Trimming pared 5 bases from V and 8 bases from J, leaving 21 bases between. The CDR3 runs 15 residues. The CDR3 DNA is TGTGCCAGCAGCCCCGGTGCAGGGAAGAGCGGCGGCTACACCTTC. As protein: CASSPGAGKSGGYTF.

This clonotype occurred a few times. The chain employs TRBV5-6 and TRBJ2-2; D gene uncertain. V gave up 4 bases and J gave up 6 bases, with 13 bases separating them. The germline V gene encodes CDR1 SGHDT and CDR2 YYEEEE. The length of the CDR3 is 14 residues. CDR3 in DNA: TGTGCCAGCAGCCCGCTATCGAAACCCGGGGAGCTGTTTTTT. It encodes CASSPLSKPGELFF.

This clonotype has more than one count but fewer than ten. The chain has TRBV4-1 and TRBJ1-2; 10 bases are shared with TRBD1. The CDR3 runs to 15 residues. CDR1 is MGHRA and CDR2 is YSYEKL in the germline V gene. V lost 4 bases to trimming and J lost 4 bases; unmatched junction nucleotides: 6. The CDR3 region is CASSLTGTGAYGYTF. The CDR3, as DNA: TGCGCCAGCAGCCTGACGGGGACAGGGGCCTATGGCTACACCTTC.

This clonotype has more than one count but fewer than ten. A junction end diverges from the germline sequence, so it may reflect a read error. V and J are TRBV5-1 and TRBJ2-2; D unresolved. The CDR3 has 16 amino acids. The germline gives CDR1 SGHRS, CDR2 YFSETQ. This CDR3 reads CASNLGGQANTGELFF. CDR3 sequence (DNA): TGCGCCAGCAACTTGGGTGGGCAGGCGAACACCGGGGAGCTGTTTTTT.

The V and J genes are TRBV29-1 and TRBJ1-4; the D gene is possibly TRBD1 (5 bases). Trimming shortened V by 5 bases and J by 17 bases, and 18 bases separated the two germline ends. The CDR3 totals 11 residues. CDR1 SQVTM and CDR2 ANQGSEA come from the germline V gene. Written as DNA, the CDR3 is TGCAGCGTTATACTCGGGGCACGGGGATTTTTT. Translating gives CSVILGARGFF.

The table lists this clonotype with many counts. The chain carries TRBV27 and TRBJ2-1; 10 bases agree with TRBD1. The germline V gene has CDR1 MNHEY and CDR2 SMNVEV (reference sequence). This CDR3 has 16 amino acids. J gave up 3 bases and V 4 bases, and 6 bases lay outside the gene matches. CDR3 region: CASSSSGTGVYNEQFF. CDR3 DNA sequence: TGTGCCAGCAGTTCCTCCGGGACAGGGGTCTACAATGAGCAGTTCTTC.

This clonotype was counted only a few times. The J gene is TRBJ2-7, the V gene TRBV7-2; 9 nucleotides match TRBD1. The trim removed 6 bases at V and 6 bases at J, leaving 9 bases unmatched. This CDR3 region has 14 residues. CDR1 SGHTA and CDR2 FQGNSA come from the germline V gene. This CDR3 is CASRPTGQGGEQYF. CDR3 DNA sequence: TGTGCCAGCAGACCAACGGGACAGGGTGGCGAGCAGTACTTC.

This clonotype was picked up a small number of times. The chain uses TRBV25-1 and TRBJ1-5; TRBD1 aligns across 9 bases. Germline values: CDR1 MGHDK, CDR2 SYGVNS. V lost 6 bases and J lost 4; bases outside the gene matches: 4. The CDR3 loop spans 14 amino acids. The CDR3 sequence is CASSHGTGNQPQHF. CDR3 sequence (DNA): TGTGCCAGCAGCCACGGGACAGGGAATCAGCCCCAGCATTTT.